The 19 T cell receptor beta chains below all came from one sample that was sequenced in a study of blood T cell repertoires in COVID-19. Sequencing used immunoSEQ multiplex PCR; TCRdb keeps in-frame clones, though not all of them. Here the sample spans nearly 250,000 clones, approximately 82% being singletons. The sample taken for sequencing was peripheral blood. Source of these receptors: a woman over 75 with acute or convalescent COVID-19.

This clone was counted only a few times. In DNA form, the CDR3 reads TGTGCCAGCTCACCCCAGCGGGAGGGCCTAAATGAGCAGTTCTTC. Amino acids: CASSPQREGLNEQFF. The chain carries TRBV18 and TRBJ2-1, with 10 bases aligning to TRBD2. The CDR3 runs to 15 residues. The V segment lost 3 bases and the J segment 7 bases; nucleotides outside the gene matches: 6. The germline V gene has CDR1 KGHSH and CDR2 LQKENI.

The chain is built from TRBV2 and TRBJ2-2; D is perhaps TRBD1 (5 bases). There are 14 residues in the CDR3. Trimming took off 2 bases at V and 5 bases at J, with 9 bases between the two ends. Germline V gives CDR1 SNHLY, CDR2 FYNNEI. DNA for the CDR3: TGTGCCAGCAGTGAACAGGGTAGGACCGGGGAGCTGTTTTTT. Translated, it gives CASSEQGRTGELFF.

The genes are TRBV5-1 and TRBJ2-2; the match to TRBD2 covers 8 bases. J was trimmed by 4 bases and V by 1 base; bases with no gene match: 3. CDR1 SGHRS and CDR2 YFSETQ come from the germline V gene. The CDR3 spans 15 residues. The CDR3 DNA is TGCGCCAGCAGCTTGAACGCGGGGGGCACCGGGGAGCTGTTTTTT. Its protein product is CASSLNAGGTGELFF.

For the CDR3, the DNA is TGCAGCGTTGAAGAGGCACAGCTGGGCTACACCTTC. This codes for CSVEEAQLGYTF. The chain is built from TRBV29-1 and TRBJ1-2; D remains ambiguous. CDR3 length equals 12 residues. Trimming stripped 0 bases from V and 8 bases from J, with 10 bases between. CDR1 is SQVTM, CDR2 ANQGSEA, per germline. The full variable domain, with the rest looked up from reference TRBV29-1 and TRBJ1-2, is SAVISQKPSRDICQRGTSLTIQCQVDSQVTMMFWYRQQPGQSLTLIATANQGSEATYESGFVIDKFPISRPNLTFSTLTVSNMSPEDSSIYLCSVEEAQLGYTFGSGTRLTVV.

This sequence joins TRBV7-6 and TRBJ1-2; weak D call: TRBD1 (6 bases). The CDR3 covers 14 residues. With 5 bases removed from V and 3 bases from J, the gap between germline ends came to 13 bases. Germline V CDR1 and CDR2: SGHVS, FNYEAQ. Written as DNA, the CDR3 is TGTGCCAGCAGCACCCAACAGGGAGACTATGGCTACACCTTC. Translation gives CASSTQQGDYGYTF.

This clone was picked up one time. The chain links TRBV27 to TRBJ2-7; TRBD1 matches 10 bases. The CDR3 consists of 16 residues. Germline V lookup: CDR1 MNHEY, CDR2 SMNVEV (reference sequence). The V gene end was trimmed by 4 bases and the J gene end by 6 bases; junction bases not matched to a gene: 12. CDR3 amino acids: CASSYYPGQGLGEQYF. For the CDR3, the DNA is TGTGCCAGCAGTTACTATCCGGGACAGGGGCTGGGCGAGCAGTACTTC.

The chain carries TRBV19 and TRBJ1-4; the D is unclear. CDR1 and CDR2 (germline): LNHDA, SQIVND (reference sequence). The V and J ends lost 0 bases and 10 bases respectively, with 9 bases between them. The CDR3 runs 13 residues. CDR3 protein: CASSIDGVGKLFF. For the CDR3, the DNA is TGTGCCAGTAGTATAGACGGGGTCGGAAAACTGTTTTTT.

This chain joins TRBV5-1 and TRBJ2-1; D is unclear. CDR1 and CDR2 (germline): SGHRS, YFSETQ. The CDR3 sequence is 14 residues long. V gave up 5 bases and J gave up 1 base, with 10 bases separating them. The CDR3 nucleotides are TGCGCCAGCAGTTTGACACAATCCTACAATGAGCAGTTCTTC. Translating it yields CASSLTQSYNEQFF.

Here the CDR3 DNA reads TGCAGCGCCGTAGGGACAGGGGATGGCTACACCTTC. Protein: CSAVGTGDGYTF. This chain joins TRBV29-1 and TRBJ1-2; 10 bases align to TRBD1. CDR1 is SQVTM, CDR2 ANQGSEA, per germline. The CDR3 has 12 amino acids. With 7 bases clipped from V and 6 bases from J, the junction kept 5 bases outside the gene matches.

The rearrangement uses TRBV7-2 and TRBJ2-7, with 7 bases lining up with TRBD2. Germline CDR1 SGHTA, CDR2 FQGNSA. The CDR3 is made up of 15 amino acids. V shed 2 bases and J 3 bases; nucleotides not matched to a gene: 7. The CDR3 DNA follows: TGTGCCAGCAGCTTACTGGGACTACAGATCTACGAGCAGTACTTC. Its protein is CASSLLGLQIYEQYF.

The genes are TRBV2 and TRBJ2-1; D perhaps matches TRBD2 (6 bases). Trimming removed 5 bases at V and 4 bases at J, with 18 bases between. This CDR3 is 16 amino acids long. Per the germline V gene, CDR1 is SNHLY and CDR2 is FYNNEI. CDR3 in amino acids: CASSSLRAGSYNEQFF. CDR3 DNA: TGTGCCAGCAGTTCTTTAAGGGCGGGGAGTTACAATGAGCAGTTCTTC. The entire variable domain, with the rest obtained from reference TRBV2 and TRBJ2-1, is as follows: EPEVTQTPSHQVTQMGQEVILRCVPISNHLYFYWYRQILGQKVEFLVSFYNNEISEKSEIFDDQFSVERPDGSNFTLKIRSTKLEDSAMYFCASSSLRAGSYNEQFFGPGTRLTVL.

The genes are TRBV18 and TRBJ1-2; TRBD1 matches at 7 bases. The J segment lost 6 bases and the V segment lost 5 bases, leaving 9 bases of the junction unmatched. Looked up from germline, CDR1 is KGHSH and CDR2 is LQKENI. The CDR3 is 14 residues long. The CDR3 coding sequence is TGTGCCAGCTCAGAGCAGACAGGGTACAATGGCTACACCTTC. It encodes CASSEQTGYNGYTF.

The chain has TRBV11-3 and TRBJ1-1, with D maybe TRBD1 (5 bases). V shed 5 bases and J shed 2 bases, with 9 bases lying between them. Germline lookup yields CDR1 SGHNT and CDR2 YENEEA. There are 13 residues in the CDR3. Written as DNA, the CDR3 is TGTGCCAGCAGCGTCAGGGTAAACACTGAAGCTTTCTTT. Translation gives CASSVRVNTEAFF.

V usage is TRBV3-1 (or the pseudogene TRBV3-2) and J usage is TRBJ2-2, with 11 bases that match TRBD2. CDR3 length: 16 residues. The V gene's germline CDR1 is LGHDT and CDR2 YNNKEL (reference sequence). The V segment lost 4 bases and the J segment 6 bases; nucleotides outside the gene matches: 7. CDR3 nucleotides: TGTGCCAGCAGCCTCTCTAGCGGGGGGAAGGCCGGGGAGCTGTTTTTT. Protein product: CASSLSSGGKAGELFF.

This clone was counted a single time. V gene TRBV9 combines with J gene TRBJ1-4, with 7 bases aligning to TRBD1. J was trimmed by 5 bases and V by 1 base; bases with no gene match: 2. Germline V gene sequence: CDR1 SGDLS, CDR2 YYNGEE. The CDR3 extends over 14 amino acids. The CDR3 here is CASSVSRGNEKLFF. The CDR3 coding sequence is TGTGCCAGCAGCGTATCCAGGGGGAATGAAAAACTGTTTTTT.

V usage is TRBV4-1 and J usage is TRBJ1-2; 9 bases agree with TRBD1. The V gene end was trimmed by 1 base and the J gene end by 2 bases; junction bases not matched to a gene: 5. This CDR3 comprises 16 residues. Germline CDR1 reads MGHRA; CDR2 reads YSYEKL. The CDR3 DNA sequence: TGCGCCAGCAGCCAAGTGGGGACAGGGATAAACTATGGCTACACCTTC. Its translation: CASSQVGTGINYGYTF.

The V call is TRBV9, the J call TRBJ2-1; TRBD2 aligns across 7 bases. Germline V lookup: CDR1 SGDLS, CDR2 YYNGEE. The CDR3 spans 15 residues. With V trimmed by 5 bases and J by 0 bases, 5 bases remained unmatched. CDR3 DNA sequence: TGTGCCAGCAGTCGGCGGGAGAGCTCCTACAATGAGCAGTTCTTC. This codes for CASSRRESSYNEQFF.

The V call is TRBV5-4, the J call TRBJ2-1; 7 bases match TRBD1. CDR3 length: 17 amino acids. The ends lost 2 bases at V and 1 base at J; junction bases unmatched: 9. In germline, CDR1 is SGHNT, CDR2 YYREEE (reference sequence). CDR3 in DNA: TGTGCCAGCAGCTTAGGTACACAGGGGCCTTCCTACAATGAGCAGTTCTTC. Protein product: CASSLGTQGPSYNEQFF. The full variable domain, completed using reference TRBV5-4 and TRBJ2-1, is ETGVTQSPTHLIKTRGQQVTLRCSSQSGHNTVSWYQQALGQGPQFIFQYYREEENGRGNFPPRFSGLQFPNYSSELNVNALELDDSALYLCASSLGTQGPSYNEQFFGPGTRLTVL.

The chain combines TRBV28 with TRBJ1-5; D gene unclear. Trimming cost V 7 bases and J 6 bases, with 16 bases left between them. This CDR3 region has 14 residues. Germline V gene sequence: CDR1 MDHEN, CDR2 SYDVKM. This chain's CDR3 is CASTRDNGIQPQHF. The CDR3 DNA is TGTGCCAGCACTCGGGATAACGGTATTCAGCCCCAGCATTTT.